The TCR beta chain described here comes from a study of early T cells in non-severe SARS-CoV-2 infection listed by TCRdb under 2021. A note on the overall study: Because TCR sequencing relied on bulk RNA taken from unsorted whole blood, pairing of alpha and beta chains was not possible.

A case-control design nested within a healthcare worker cohort in London, UK, was used, with weekly nasopharyngeal swab PCR tests and blood sampling performed. Healthcare workers were enrolled in the week of the UK lockdown, from 23 to 31 March 2020, and were followed every week for up to roughly 15 weeks. This clonotype has only a few counts. The clone's antigen remains unknown. No per-base quality is available; no much larger clone lies one base away. What the work shows at the level of the full study, not this receptor alone: Matching against VDJdb was skewed toward anti-spike CD8 responses, likely underestimated virus-specific expansions, and missed private and CD4 specificities.

From a lookup of the germline V gene (reference sequence), CDR1 and CDR2 are LGHDT and YNNKEL. The germline V end is reduced by 2 bases and the J end by 4 bases; junction bases left unmatched: 9. There are 16 amino acids in the CDR3, from cysteine to phenylalanine inclusive. Kept here is only the CDR3 DNA, which spans 48 bases and is read in frame from base 1. Libraries were made using 5' RACE. Sequenced using a NextSeq 500. To correct for sequencing error and PCR bias, the TCR library protocol tagged individual cDNA molecules with unique molecular identifiers. Both TCR alpha and beta chains were sequenced, and tight co-correlation was observed between alpha and beta sequence abundances in each sample. The original methods were these. Decombinator V4 was used to perform V gene, J gene and CDR3 annotation of TCR sequences. Expanded TCRs were defined as changing significantly between any two time points under a Poisson model with p below 0.0001. TCR abundances were normalised to the total number of TCRs sequenced per sample and expressed as counts per million. MAIT TCRs were defined by TRAV1-2 paired with TRAJ12, TRAJ20 or TRAJ33, and iNKT TCRs by TRAV10 paired with TRAJ18. A search of VDJdb, accessed on 1 November 2021, was run for TCRs annotated to CMV, EBV and SARS-CoV-2, with TCRs annotated for multiple antigens excluded. TCRdb cleaned the public reads at Q25 with fastp, built clones with MiXCR and kept in-frame beta chains. For every CDR3 protein sequence, its rows merge into one entry that carries the most common genes and DNA. The V and J calls shown here were made by TCRdb, not taken from the authors' results. A total of some 50,000 distinct CDR3 sequences appear in this sample, 8.5% to 10% of them only once. The ten largest account for almost 4% of the sample.

The rearranged segments are TRBV3-1 and TRBJ1-2; TRBD1 matches 8 bases in the middle. Sequencing used whole blood, obtained at baseline. This clonotype was sampled from an adult who was a healthcare worker with PCR-confirmed SARS-CoV-2 infection or an uninfected control (not recorded which). The nucleotides are TGTGCCAGCAGCCAATTCCCCCAGGGGGCGAGCTATGGCTACACCTTC. It translates as CASSQFPQGASYGYTF.